This TCR beta chain was identified in a study of T-cell reconstitution after alpha-beta-depleted transplantation in children. The TCRbeta library was prepared with unique molecular identifiers. TCRdb redid the calling of the PCR reads with MiXCR, one entry per CDR3 protein. Seen here are 500,000 to 600,000 distinct CDR3 sequences, approximately 20% observed once, and the top ten hold 3% to 4%. V was trimmed by 2 bases and J by 1 base, leaving 9 bases between them. Germline CDR1 is SGHVS and CDR2 is FNYEAQ. This CDR3 spans 15 amino acids. The input for sequencing was PBMCs from the stem cell graft donor, taken from the stem cell graft. This clonotype was obtained from a human donor who donated a stem cell graft to a child with acute lymphoblastic leukemia. The chain uses TRBV7-6 and TRBJ1-3; TRBD1 might be the D (5 bases). The CDR3 nucleotides are TGTGCCAGCAGCTTATGGTCAGGGTCTGGAAACACCATATATTTT. Translated: CASSLWSGSGNTIYF.